Each of the 3 T cell receptor beta chains below was sequenced from the same sample in a study of T cell changes during pregnancy in multiple sclerosis. Sequenced by immunoSEQ multiplex PCR; TCRdb stores in-frame clones only, minus some. The table includes about 87,000 clones, 93% detected once. The sample was peripheral blood, taken in the third trimester of pregnancy. Receptors originate from a female donor in good health, enrolled as a control in a pregnancy study.

The count of this clone is one. The chain carries TRBV2 and TRBJ1-1; D is possibly TRBD1 (6 bases). This CDR3 has 14 amino acids. V lost 6 bases and J lost 4, with 15 bases in between. Germline V gene lookup returns CDR1 SNHLY and CDR2 FYNNEI. The CDR3 is CASRIQGSGTEAFF. CDR3 sequence (DNA): TGTGCCAGCAGAATACAGGGATCCGGCACTGAAGCTTTCTTT.

The chain joins TRBV2 to TRBJ2-7, with D hard to call. Trimming removed 9 bases from V and 3 bases from J, with 18 bases in between. CDR3 length: 14 amino acids. Germline V gene data show CDR1 as SNHLY and CDR2 as FYNNEI. The CDR3 sequence: CASYRVIKSYEQYF. The CDR3, as DNA: TGTGCCAGTTATCGGGTAATCAAAAGCTACGAGCAGTACTTC. Variable domain in full (rest from reference TRBV2 and TRBJ2-7): EPEVTQTPSHQVTQMGQEVILRCVPISNHLYFYWYRQILGQKVEFLVSFYNNEISEKSEIFDDQFSVERPDGSNFTLKIRSTKLEDSAMYFCASYRVIKSYEQYFGPGTRLTVT.

The chain joins TRBV5-1 to TRBJ2-5; D is perhaps TRBD1 (6 bases). CDR3 length equals 15 residues. Trimming pared 0 bases from V and 1 base from J, leaving 10 bases between. Per germline, CDR1 SGHRS and CDR2 YFSETQ. Written as DNA, the CDR3 is TGCGCCAGCAGCTTGGGGGACACTACCCAAGAGACCCAGTACTTC. It specifies CASSLGDTTQETQYF.